Listed below are T cell receptor beta chains from one sample, sequenced in a study of shared clonotypes between healthy human individuals. Assay: immunoSEQ multiplex PCR; the TCRdb copy retains only in-frame clones and omits some. The sample holds roughly 2.1 million clones; just over 90% are singletons and the top ten take 1.7%. Sequencing used naive CD8+ T cells from PBMCs. The receptors were sampled from a man younger than 30 in good health. Some clones in this sample may be carry-over from other donors' samples. Both conserved end residues are part of each CDR3. The D gene is left open where the match is weak. Some rows mark clone size as missing; the rest say once, few, many or name a class of expanded clone.

TRBJ2-7 . TRBV19 . 15 TGTGCCAGTAGTATAGCTAGCGACCCACCCTACGAGCAGTACTTC CASSIASDPPYEQYF
TRBJ2-1 TRBD2 TRBV9 . 15 TGTGCCAGCAGCGTAGAGGGTAGCGGGAGGTGGTGGCAGTTCTTC CASSVEGSGRWWQFF
TRBJ2-7 TRBD2 TRBV6-1 . 17 TGTGCCAGCAGTGTTGGTCGACTAGCGGGAGCGGGGTACGAGCAGTACTTC CASSVGRLAGAGYEQYF
TRBJ2-7 TRBD1 TRBV7-9 . 15 TGTGCCAGCAGCTTACCCCGACAGGGTGCGTACGAGCAGTACTTC CASSLPRQGAYEQYF
TRBJ1-2 . TRBV6-5 . 13 TGTGCCAGCAGTTACGGATCTGGGGATGGCTACACCTTC CASSYGSGDGYTF
TRBJ1-2 TRBD1 TRBV9 . 15 TGTGCCAGCAGCGTAGGGGTCGGACAGGCCGGTGGCTACACCTTC CASSVGVGQAGGYTF
TRBJ2-2 . TRBV7-2 . 12 TGTGCCAGCAGCTTTTACACCGGGGAGCTGTTTTTT CASSFYTGELFF
TRBJ1-5 . TRBV7-2 . 14 TGTGCCAGCAGCTTAGCCCTGCACGCGCAGCCCCAGCATTTT CASSLALHAQPQHF
TRBJ2-2 . TRBV28 . 17 TGTGCCAGCAGTTTAGCCCTCGAAACATGGGGCACCGGGGAGCTGTTTTTT CASSLALETWGTGELFF
TRBJ2-7 TRBD2 TRBV10-3 . 11 TGTGCCATCGGGGGGGGAGGGGAGCAGTACTTC CAIGGGGEQYF
TRBJ1-5 . TRBV7-8 . 16 TGTGCCAGCAGCTTAAAAGATTCGGTCCGGAATCAGCCCCAGCATTTT CASSLKDSVRNQPQHF
TRBJ2-3 . TRBV15 . 17 TGTGCCACCAGCAGCGGACTGGGGGCATCCGACACAGATACGCAGTATTTT CATSSGLGASDTDTQYF
TRBJ1-2 . TRBV19 once 15 TGTGCCAGTAGTATAGGGGGCGATACAAACTATGGCTACACCTTC CASSIGGDTNYGYTF
TRBJ2-7 . TRBV2 . 14 TGTGCCAGCAACGCAAAACACCTCTCCTACGAGCAGTACTTC CASNAKHLSYEQYF
TRBJ2-1 . TRBV27 . 18 TGTGCCAGCAGTTATAATATATATAACCCCTCGGTTGCCCATGAGCAGTTCTTC CASSYNIYNPSVAHEQFF
TRBJ1-2 TRBD1 TRBV7-3 . 16 TGTGCCAGCAGCTTAACCAGGACAGGGAGGGCCTATGGCTACACCTTC CASSLTRTGRAYGYTF
TRBJ1-2 . TRBV19 . 15 TGTGCCAGTGGGGTCCGTCCGACAGAAAACTATGGCTACACCTTC CASGVRPTENYGYTF
TRBJ2-1 TRBD2 TRBV11-1 . 19 TGTGCCAGCAGCTTAGCCTACGACTATACTGGCGGGAGTCAGTATGAGCAGTTCTTC CASSLAYDYTGGSQYEQFF
TRBJ1-2 TRBD1 TRBV5-1 . 17 TGCGCCAGCAGCCTTGACAGGGGAATCAGAGCTAACTATGGCTACACCTTC CASSLDRGIRANYGYTF
TRBJ1-3 . TRBV7-9 . 19 TGTGCCAGCAGCTCCTCAAGGGTCGGGGGGCCGACCTCTGGAAACACCATATATTTT CASSSSRVGGPTSGNTIYF
TRBJ2-1 TRBD2 TRBV27 . 14 TGTGCCAGCAGTTACGGGACTAGGGTCAATGAGCAGTTCTTC CASSYGTRVNEQFF
TRBJ2-1 . TRBV5-6 . 16 TGTGCCAGCAGCTCCCTGACGAGTGGGGTCTACAATGAGCAGTTCTTC CASSSLTSGVYNEQFF
TRBJ1-5 TRBD1 TRBV6-1 . 16 TGTGCCAGCAGTGACAGGACAGGGGGTAGTAGTCAGCCCCAGCATTTT CASSDRTGGSSQPQHF
TRBJ2-7 . TRBV25-1 . 13 TGTGCCAGCAGTGGTGACCCAGCCTACGAGCAGTACTTC CASSGDPAYEQYF
TRBJ2-1 TRBD1 TRBV5-1 . 13 TGCGCCAGCAGCTGGGGACAGGGGAATGAGCAGTTCTTC CASSWGQGNEQFF
TRBJ1-3 . TRBV7-6 . 15 TGTGCCAGCAGCGGGAGAACGGACTCTGGAAACACCATATATTTT CASSGRTDSGNTIYF
TRBJ2-3 . TRBV7-9 once 14 TGTGCCAGCAGCTTAGTATCATCCACAGATACGCAGTATTTT CASSLVSSTDTQYF
TRBJ1-2 . TRBV9 . 15 TGTGCCAGCAGCGTAGGATACACAGGGACCTATGGCTACACCTTC CASSVGYTGTYGYTF
TRBJ1-4 . TRBV19 . 13 TGTGCCAGCCTGGGGCTGACTAATGAAAAACTGTTTTTT CASLGLTNEKLFF
TRBJ2-3 TRBD2 TRBV27 . 17 TGTGCCAGCAGTTTGTACAATCCTAGCGGGAGGACAGATACGCAGTATTTT CASSLYNPSGRTDTQYF
TRBJ2-7 . TRBV27 once 13 TGTGCCAGCAGTATTTTTGGGGGCTACGAGCAGTACTTC CASSIFGGYEQYF
TRBJ2-7 TRBD1 TRBV15 . 15 TGTGCCACCAGCAGAGCTAGGACAGGGTTCTACGAGCAGTACTTC CATSRARTGFYEQYF
TRBJ1-4 TRBD1 TRBV5-5 . 16 TGTGCCAGCAGCTTGCACCCGGGACAGCCTAATGAAAAACTGTTTTTT CASSLHPGQPNEKLFF
TRBJ1-3 . TRBV7-2 . 12 TGTGCCAGCAGCTTAGGTGATAACACCATATATTTT CASSLGDNTIYF
TRBJ2-1 TRBD2 TRBV19 . 15 TGTGCCAGCAGCTCGGGCGGGAGTTACGGGAATGAGCAGTTCTTC CASSSGGSYGNEQFF
TRBJ1-1 TRBD1 TRBV9 . 14 TGTGCCAGCAGCCCGGGGACAGGGGGCACTTCGGCTTTCTTT CASSPGTGGTSAFF
TRBJ1-1 . TRBV5-1 . 14 TGCGCCAGCAGCTTGGCGCGGGAGAACACTGAAGCTTTCTTT CASSLARENTEAFF